The 6 T cell receptor beta chains below come from one sample, sequenced in a study of T-cell memory formation after mild COVID-19. TCRdb re-analysed the 5' RACE reads in MiXCR, keeping a single row per CDR3 protein. The data show fewer than 400,000 distinct CDR3 sequences, 15% to 20% seen once. The source material was PBMCs or a T cell subset sorted from them (not recorded which). These receptors originate from a man in his late teens or twenties who had mild COVID-19 (a few samples of this study predate the infection). Cell type and time point are not known.

In its sample, this clonotype was seen once. The CDR3 spells CSVGVSRNTEAFF. As DNA, the CDR3 is TGCAGTGTCGGGGTATCTAGGAACACTGAAGCTTTCTTT. The chain links TRBV20-1 to TRBJ1-1, with unresolved D. Deletions cut 7 bases from V and 1 base from J, with 13 bases between. CDR1 DFQATT and CDR2 SNEGSKA come from the germline V gene (reference sequence). The CDR3 is 13 amino acids.

This clonotype was counted between two and nine times. V is TRBV12-3 or TRBV12-4 and J is TRBJ2-1, with D possibly being TRBD2 (7 bases). This CDR3 region has 15 residues. The V end lost 4 bases, the J end lost 7 bases, and 17 bases lay between the germline ends. The CDR3 spells CASSSGGAAVNEQFF. DNA for the CDR3: TGTGCCAGCAGTTCTGGGGGGGCCGCGGTGAATGAGCAGTTCTTC.

This clonotype appeared a few times. The chain has TRBV20-1 and TRBJ1-1; the D is unclear. The length of the CDR3 is 13 residues. Trimming removed 3 bases from V and 0 bases from J, with 8 bases in between. Germline CDR1 is DFQATT and CDR2 is SNEGSKA (reference sequence). The CDR3 DNA sequence: TGCAGTGCTAGGGCAGGTCTGAACACTGAAGCTTTCTTT. Translated, it gives CSARAGLNTEAFF.

The chain uses TRBV2 and TRBJ2-3, with D perhaps matching TRBD2 (6 bases). The CDR3 contains 14 residues. Germline V lookup: CDR1 SNHLY, CDR2 FYNNEI. V shed 8 bases and J shed 4 bases, with 16 bases lying between them. The CDR3 sequence is CASEAGGTADTQYF. CDR3 nucleotide sequence: TGTGCCAGCGAGGCCGGGGGTACGGCAGATACGCAGTATTTT. Full variable domain (remainder filled in from reference TRBV2 and TRBJ2-3): EPEVTQTPSHQVTQMGQEVILRCVPISNHLYFYWYRQILGQKVEFLVSFYNNEISEKSEIFDDQFSVERPDGSNFTLKIRSTKLEDSAMYFCASEAGGTADTQYFGPGTRLTVL.

This chain uses TRBV30 with TRBJ2-1; no firm D call. The CDR3 consists of 13 residues. CDR1 is GTSNPN and CDR2 is SVGIG in the germline V gene (reference sequence). Trimming left V 0 bases short and J 3 bases short, with 6 bases between. CDR3 in amino acids: CAWSVPGYNEQFF. The CDR3 coding sequence is TGTGCCTGGAGTGTCCCCGGCTACAATGAGCAGTTCTTC. Full variable domain (outside the CDR3, taken from reference TRBV30 and TRBJ2-1): SQTIHQWPATLVQPVGSPLSLECTVEGTSNPNLYWYRQAAGRGLQLLFYSVGIGQISSEVPQNLSASRPQDRQFILSSKKLLLSDSGFYLCAWSVPGYNEQFFGPGTRLTVL.

The rearrangement joins TRBV12-5 to TRBJ1-5; no clear D gene. Trimming stripped 3 bases from V and 4 bases from J, with 7 bases between. Germline CDR1 LGHNT, CDR2 FRNRAP. The CDR3 runs 13 residues. The CDR3 DNA sequence: TGTGCTAGTGGTTTATACAGAAATCAGCCCCAGCATTTT. This sequence encodes CASGLYRNQPQHF.